Detailed here is one T cell receptor (beta chain). Germline-derived CDR1 and CDR2 are LGHNA and YSLEER. V lost 5 bases and J lost 6; bases outside the gene matches: 13. The CDR3 extends over 16 amino acids. Source study methods: Amplifying reference gene primers gave estimates of nucleated cell counts. TCRdb's table, derived via immunoSEQ multiplex PCR, lists solely in-frame clones and lacks some. That table is the source of V, J and clone size, and D and trimming were worked out from the DNA. The sample lists hundreds of thousands of clones; approximately 90% were seen once. The sample comes from a study of blood T cell repertoires in COVID-19. Study-wide context: COVID-19 samples collected from the United States, Italy and Spain covered acute and convalescent phases. PBMCs, B-cell-depleted T cells, or T cells provided the cDNA or gDNA that made up the material.

Cohort assignment relied on participant-reported clinical history. Specimen: PBMCs or T cells enriched from blood (not recorded which). The TCR comes from a woman aged 18 to 35 who had recovered from COVID-19. The chain links TRBV4-3 to TRBJ2-1, with TRBD2 matching 7 bases. The CDR3 DNA reads as TGCGCCAGCAGCTATTCTAGCGGAGCAGACTTCAATGAGCAGTTCTTC. Encoded protein: CASSYSSGADFNEQFF.